This TCR beta chain was sequenced in a study of blood T cell repertoires in COVID-19. Study-wide context: Sources were T cells, B-cell-depleted T cells, or PBMCs; the material itself was cDNA or gDNA.

Some clones are missing from TCRdb's copy, which holds only in-frame ones; the method was immunoSEQ multiplex PCR. Seen here are some 160,000 clones, nearly 80% observed once, and the top ten hold approximately 15%. This clone appeared a single time. The CDR3 contains 12 residues. V dropped 7 bases and J dropped 2 bases, with 5 bases sitting between them. The TCR comes from a woman older than 75 with acute or convalescent COVID-19. Material: peripheral blood. V is TRBV23-1 and J is TRBJ2-2; D gene ambiguous. TRBV23-1 is classed as an ORF, of uncertain function. CDR3: CASTLNTGELFF. Written as DNA, the CDR3 is TGCGCCAGCACCCTAAACACCGGGGAGCTGTTTTTT.